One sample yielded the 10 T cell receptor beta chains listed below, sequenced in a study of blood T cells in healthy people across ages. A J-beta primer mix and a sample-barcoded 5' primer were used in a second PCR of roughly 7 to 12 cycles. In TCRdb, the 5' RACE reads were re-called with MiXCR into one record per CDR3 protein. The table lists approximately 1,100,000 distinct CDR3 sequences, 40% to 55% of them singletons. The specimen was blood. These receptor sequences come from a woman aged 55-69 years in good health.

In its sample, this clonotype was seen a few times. The CDR3: CASRIGQLYNEQFF. CDR3 coding DNA: TGTGCCAGCAGAATAGGCCAGCTCTACAATGAGCAGTTCTTC. The chain uses TRBV7-9 and TRBJ2-1; D not resolved. Germline values: CDR1 SEHNR, CDR2 FQNEAQ (reference sequence). V was shortened by 6 bases and J by 3 bases, with 12 bases between the two germline ends. CDR3 length: 14 amino acids.

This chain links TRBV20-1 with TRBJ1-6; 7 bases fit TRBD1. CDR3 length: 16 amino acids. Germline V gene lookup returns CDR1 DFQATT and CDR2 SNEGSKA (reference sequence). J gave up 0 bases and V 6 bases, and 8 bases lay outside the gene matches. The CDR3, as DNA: TGCAGTGCCCTAGGGGGACAGAGCTCCTATAATTCACCCCTCCACTTT. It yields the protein CSALGGQSSYNSPLHF.

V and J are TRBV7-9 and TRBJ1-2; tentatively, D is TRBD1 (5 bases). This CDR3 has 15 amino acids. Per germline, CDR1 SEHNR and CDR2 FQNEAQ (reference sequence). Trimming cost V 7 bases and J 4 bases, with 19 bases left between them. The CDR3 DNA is TGTGCCAGCATGGATCGGGCGGAGGACACCTATGGCTACACCTTC. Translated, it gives CASMDRAEDTYGYTF.

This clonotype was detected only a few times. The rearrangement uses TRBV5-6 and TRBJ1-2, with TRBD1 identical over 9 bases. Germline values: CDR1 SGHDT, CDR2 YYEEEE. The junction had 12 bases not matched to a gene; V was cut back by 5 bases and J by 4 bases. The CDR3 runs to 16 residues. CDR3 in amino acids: CASSCPWTGDCYGYTF. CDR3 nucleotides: TGTGCCAGCAGTTGCCCCTGGACAGGGGATTGCTATGGCTACACCTTC.

The CDR3 sequence is CSATYGRENSPLHF. Here the CDR3 DNA reads TGCAGTGCTACATACGGGCGGGAGAATTCACCCCTCCACTTT. The genes are TRBV20-1 and TRBJ1-6; no definite D call. Looked up from germline, CDR1 is DFQATT and CDR2 is SNEGSKA (reference sequence). The CDR3 totals 14 residues. The V and J ends lost 4 bases and 7 bases respectively, with 14 bases between them.

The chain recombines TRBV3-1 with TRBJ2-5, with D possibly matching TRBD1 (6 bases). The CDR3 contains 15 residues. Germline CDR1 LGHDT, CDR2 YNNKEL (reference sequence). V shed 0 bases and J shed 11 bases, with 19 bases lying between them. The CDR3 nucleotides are TGTGCCAGCAGCCAAGAGGGTGGGGGCCTTGGGCAGCAGTACTTC. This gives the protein CASSQEGGGLGQQYF.

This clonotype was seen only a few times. CDR3 amino acids: CASSSSAGRTDTQYF. In DNA, the CDR3 is TGTGCCAGCAGCTCTTCAGCGGGTCGCACAGATACGCAGTATTTT. This chain uses TRBV7-2 with TRBJ2-3; D is possibly TRBD2 (6 bases). CDR3 size: 15 residues. V lost 4 bases to trimming and J lost 1 base, with 12 bases between them. The germline V gene has CDR1 SGHTA and CDR2 FQGNSA.

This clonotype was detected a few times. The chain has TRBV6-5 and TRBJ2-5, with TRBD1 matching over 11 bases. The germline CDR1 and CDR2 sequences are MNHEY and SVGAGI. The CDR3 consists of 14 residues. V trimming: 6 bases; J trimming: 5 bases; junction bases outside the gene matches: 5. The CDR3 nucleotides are TGTGCCAGCAGCCCGGACAGGGGGCGTGAGACCCAGTACTTC. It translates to CASSPDRGRETQYF.

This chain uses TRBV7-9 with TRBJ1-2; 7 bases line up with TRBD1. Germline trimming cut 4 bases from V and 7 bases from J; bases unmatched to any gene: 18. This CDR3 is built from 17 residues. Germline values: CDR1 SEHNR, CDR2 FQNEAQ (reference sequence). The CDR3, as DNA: TGTGCCAGCAGCTATAGTGGAACAGGGGAATTTCAATCTGGCTACACCTTC. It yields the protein CASSYSGTGEFQSGYTF.

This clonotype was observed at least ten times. The CDR3 reads CSVETTAAETYEQYF. The CDR3 nucleotides read TGCAGCGTTGAAACGACGGCAGCCGAAACTTACGAGCAGTACTTC. This chain connects TRBV29-1 to TRBJ2-7; D gene ambiguous. The CDR3 covers 15 residues. From germline, CDR1 is SQVTM and CDR2 ANQGSEA. The V and J ends lost 2 bases and 4 bases respectively, with 18 bases between them.